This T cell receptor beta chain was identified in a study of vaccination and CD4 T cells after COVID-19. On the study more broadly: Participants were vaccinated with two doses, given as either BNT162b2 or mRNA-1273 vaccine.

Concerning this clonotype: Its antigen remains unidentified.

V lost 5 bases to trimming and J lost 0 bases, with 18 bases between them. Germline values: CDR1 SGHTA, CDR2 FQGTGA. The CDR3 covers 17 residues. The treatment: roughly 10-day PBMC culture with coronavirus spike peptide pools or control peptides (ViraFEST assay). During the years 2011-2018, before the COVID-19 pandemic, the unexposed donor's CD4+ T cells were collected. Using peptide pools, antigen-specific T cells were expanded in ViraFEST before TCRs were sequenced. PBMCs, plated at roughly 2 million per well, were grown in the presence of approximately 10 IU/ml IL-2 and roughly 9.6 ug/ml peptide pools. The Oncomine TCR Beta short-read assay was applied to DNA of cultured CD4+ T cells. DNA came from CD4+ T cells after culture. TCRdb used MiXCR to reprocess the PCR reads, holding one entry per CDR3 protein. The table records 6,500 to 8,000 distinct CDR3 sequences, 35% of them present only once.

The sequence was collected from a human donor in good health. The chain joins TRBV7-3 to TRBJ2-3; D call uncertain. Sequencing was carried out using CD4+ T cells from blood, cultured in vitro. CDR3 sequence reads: CASSRHPQVGSTDTQYF. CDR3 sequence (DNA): TGTGCCAGCAGCCGACATCCTCAGGTGGGGAGCACAGATACGCAGTATTTT.